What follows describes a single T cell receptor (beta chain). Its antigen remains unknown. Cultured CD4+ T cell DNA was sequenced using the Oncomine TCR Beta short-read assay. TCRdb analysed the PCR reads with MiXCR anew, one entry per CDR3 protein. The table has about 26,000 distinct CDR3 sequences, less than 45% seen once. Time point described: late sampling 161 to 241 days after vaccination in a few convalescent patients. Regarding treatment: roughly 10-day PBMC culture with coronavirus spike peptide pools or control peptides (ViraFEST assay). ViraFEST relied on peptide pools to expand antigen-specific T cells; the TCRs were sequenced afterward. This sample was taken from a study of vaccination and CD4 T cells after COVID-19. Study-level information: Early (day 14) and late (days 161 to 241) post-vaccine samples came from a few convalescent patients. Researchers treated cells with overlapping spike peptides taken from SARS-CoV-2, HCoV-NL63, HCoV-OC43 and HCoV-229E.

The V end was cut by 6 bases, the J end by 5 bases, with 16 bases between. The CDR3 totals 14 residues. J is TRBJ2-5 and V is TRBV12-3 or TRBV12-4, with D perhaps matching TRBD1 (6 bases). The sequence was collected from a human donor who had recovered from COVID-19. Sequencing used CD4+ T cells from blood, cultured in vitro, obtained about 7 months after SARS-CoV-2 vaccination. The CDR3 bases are TGTGCCAGCAGCATTTCAGGGGCTCGGGAGACCCAGTACTTC. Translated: CASSISGARETQYF.